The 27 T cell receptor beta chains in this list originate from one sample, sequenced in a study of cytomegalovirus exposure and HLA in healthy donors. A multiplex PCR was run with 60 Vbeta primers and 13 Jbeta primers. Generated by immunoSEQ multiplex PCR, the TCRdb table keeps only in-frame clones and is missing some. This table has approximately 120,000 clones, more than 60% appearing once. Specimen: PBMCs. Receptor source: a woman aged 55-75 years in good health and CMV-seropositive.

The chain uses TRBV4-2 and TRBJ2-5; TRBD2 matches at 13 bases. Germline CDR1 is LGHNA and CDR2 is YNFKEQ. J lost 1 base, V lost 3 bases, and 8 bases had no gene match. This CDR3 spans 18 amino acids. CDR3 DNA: TGTGCCAGCAGCCAGGCCGAACTAGCGGGAGGGCCCCAAGAGACCCAGTACTTC. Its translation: CASSQAELAGGPQETQYF.

The CDR3 bases are TGTGCCATCAGTGAGTCGCGGGGCCGGGGTTTAGCCAAAAACATTCAGTACTTC. As protein: CAISESRGRGLAKNIQYF. The chain recombines TRBV10-3 with TRBJ2-4; tentative D call: TRBD2 (6 bases). The CDR3 covers 18 residues. CDR1 ENHRY and CDR2 SYGVKD come from the germline V gene. Trimming took off 0 bases at V and 0 bases at J, with 15 bases between the two ends.

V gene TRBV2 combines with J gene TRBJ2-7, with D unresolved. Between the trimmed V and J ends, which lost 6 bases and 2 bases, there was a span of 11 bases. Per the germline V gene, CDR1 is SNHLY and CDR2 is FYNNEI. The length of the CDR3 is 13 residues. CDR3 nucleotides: TGTGCCAGCAGACCTCCCACAGCCTACGAGCAGTACTTC. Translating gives CASRPPTAYEQYF.

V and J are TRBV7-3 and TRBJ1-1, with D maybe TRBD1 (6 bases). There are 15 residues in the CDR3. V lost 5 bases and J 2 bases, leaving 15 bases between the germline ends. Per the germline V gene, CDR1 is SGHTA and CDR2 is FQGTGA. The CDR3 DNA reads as TGTGCCAGCAGCGTAGGGGGGGTAGATAACACTGAAGCTTTCTTT. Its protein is CASSVGGVDNTEAFF.

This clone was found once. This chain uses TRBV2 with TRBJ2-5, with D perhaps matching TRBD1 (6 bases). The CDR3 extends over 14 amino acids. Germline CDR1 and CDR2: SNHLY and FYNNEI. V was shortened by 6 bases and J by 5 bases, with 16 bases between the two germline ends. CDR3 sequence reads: CASSVTGLGETQYF. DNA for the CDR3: TGTGCCAGCAGCGTTACAGGGTTAGGGGAGACCCAGTACTTC.

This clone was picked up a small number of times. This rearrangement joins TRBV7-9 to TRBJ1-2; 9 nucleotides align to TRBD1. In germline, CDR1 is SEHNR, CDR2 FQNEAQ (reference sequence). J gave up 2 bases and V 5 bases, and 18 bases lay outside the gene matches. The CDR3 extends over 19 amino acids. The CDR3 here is CASSQGGKTGGAMNYGYTF. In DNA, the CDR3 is TGTGCCAGCAGCCAGGGGGGAAAAACAGGGGGCGCTATGAACTATGGCTACACCTTC. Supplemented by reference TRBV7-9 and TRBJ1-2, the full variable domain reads DTGVSQNPRHKITKRGQNVTFRCDPISEHNRLYWYRQTLGQGPEFLTYFQNEAQLEKSRLLSDRFSAERPKGSFSTLEIQRTEQGDSAMYLCASSQGGKTGGAMNYGYTFGSGTRLTVV.

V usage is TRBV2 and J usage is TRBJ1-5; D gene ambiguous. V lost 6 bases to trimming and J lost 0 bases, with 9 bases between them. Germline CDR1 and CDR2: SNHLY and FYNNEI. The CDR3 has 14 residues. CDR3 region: CASRRGYSNQPQHF. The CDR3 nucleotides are TGTGCCAGCAGACGGGGATATAGCAATCAGCCCCAGCATTTT.

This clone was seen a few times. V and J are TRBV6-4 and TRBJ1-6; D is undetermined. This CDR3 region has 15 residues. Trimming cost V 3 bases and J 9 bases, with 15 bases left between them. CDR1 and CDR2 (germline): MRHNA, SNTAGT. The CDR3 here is CASSELSSPSSPLHF. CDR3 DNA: TGTGCCAGCAGTGAGTTATCTTCACCCAGTTCACCCCTCCACTTT.

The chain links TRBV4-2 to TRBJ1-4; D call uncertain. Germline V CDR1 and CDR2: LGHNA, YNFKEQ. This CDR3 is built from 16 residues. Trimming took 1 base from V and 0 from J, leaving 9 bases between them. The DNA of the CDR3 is TGTGCCAGCAGCCAAGCCGGCGGAGCAACTAATGAAAAACTGTTTTTT. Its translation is CASSQAGGATNEKLFF.

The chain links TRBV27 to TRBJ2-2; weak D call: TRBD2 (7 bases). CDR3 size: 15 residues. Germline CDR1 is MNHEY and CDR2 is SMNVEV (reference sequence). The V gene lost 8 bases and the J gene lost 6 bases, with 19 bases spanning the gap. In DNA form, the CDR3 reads TGTGCCAGCCGGGGTAGGGGGGGAGGGCCCGGGGAGCTGTTTTTT. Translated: CASRGRGGGPGELFF.

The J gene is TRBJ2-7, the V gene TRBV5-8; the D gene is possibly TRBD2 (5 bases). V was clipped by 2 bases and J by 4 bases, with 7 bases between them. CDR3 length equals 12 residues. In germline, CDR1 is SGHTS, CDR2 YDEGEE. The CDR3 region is CASSFGKYEQYF. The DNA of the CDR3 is TGTGCCAGCAGCTTCGGGAAGTACGAGCAGTACTTC.

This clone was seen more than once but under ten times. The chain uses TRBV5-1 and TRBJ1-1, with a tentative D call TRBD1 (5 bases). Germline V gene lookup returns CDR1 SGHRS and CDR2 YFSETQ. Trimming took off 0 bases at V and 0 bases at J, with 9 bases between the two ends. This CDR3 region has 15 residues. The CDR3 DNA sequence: TGCGCCAGCAGCTTGGGGGACTTAGTGAACACTGAAGCTTTCTTT. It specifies CASSLGDLVNTEAFF. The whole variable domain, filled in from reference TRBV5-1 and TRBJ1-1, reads KAGVTQTPRYLIKTRGQQVTLSCSPISGHRSVSWYQQTPGQGLQFLFEYFSETQRNKGNFPGRFSGRQFSNSRSEMNVSTLELGDSALYLCASSLGDLVNTEAFFGQGTRLTVV.

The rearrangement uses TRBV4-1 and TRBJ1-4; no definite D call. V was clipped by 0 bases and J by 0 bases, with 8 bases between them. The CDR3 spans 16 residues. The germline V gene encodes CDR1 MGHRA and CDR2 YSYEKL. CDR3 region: CASSQERGTTNEKLFF. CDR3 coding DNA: TGCGCCAGCAGCCAAGAGCGGGGAACAACTAATGAAAAACTGTTTTTT.

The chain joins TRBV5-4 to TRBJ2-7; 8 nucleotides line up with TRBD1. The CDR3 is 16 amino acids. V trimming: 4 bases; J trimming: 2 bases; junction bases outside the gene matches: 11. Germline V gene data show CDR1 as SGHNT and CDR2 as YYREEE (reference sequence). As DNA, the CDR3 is TGTGCCAGCAGCAACCCAGGGGGCCATAATCCCTACGAGCAGTACTTC. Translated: CASSNPGGHNPYEQYF.

CDR3 sequence reads: CASSLNRGNEAFF. The DNA of the CDR3 is TGTGCCAGCAGCTTAAACAGGGGAAACGAAGCTTTCTTT. The V gene is TRBV11-3, the J gene TRBJ1-1; 7 nucleotides match TRBD1. The J segment lost 8 bases and the V segment lost 2 bases, leaving 5 bases of the junction unmatched. Germline assignment: CDR1 SGHNT and CDR2 YENEEA. The CDR3 is 13 amino acids.

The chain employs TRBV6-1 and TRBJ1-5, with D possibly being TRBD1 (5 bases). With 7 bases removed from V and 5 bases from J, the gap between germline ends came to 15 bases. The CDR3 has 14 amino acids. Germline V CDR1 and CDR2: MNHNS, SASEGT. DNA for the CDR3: TGTGCCAGCAAGGGAGGGCAGGGATATCAGCCCCAGCATTTT. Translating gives CASKGGQGYQPQHF.

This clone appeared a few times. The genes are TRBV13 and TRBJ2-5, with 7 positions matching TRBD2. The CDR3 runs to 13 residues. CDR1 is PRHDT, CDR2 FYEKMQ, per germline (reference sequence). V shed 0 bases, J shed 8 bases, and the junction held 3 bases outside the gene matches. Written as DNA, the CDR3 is TGTGCCAGCAGCTTAGGGCGACTAGCCACCCAGTACTTC. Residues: CASSLGRLATQYF.

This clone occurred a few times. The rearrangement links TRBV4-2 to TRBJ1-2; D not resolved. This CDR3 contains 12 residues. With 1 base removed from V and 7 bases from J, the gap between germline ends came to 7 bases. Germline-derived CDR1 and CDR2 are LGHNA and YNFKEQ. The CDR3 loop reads CASSQGGAGYTF. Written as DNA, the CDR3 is TGTGCCAGCAGCCAAGGGGGAGCTGGCTACACCTTC.

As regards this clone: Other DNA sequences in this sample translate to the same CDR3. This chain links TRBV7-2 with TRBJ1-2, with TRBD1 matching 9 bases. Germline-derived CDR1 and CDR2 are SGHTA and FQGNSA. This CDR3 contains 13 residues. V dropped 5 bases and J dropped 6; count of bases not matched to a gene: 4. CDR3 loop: CASSRGQGDGYTF. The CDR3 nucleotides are TGTGCCAGCAGCCGGGGACAGGGAGATGGCTACACCTTC.

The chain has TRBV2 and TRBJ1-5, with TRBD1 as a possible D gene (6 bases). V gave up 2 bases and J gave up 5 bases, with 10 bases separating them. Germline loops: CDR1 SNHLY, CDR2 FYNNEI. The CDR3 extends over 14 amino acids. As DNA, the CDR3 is TGTGCCAGCAGTGAAACGGCAGGGGATCAGCCCCAGCATTTT. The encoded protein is CASSETAGDQPQHF.

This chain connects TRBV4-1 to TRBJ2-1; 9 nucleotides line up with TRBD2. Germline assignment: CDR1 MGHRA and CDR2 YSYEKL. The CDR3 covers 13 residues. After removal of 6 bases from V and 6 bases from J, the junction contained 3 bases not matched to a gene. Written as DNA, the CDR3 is TGCGCCAGCAGAAAGACTAGCGGCAATGAGCAGTTCTTC. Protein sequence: CASRKTSGNEQFF.

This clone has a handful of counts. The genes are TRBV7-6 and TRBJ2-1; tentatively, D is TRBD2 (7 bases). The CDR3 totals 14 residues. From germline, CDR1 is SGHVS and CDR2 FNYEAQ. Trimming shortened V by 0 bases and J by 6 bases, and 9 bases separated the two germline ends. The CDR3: CASSLAGGPNEQFF. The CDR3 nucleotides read TGTGCCAGCAGCTTAGCGGGGGGGCCCAATGAGCAGTTCTTC.

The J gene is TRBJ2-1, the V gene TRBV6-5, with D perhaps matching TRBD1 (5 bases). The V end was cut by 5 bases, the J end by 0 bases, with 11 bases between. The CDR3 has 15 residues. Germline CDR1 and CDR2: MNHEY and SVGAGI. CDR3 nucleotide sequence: TGTGCCAGCAGTCCCGACAGATTCTCCTACAATGAGCAGTTCTTC. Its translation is CASSPDRFSYNEQFF.

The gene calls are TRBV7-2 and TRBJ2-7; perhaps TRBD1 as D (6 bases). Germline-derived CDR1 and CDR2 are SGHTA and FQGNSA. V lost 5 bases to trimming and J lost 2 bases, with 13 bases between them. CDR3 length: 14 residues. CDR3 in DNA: TGTGCCAGCAGCCTACAGGGTGTCACCTACGAGCAGTACTTC. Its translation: CASSLQGVTYEQYF.

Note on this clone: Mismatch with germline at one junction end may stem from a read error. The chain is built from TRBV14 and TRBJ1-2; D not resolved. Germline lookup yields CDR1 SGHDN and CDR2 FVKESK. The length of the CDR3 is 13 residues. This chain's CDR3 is CASSQEWGGGYAF. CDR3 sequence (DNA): TGTGCCAGCAGCCAAGAATGGGGAGGTGGCTACGCCTTC.

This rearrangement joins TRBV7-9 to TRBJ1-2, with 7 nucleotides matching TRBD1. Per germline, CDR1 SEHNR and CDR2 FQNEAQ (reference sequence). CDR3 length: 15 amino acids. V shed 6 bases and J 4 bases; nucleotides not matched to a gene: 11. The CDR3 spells CASRNDRAGFYGYTF. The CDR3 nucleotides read TGTGCCAGCAGGAATGACAGGGCCGGGTTCTATGGCTACACCTTC.

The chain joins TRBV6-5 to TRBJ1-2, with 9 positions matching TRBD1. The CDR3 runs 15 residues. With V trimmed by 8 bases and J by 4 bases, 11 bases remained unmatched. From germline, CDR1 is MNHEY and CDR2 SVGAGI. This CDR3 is CASGGQGSVLYGYTF. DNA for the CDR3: TGTGCCAGCGGCGGACAGGGGTCTGTGCTCTATGGCTACACCTTC.